The present TCR beta chain was sequenced within a study of shared clonotypes between healthy human individuals. Libraries were prepared by immunoSEQ multiplex PCR; TCRdb keeps only in-frame clonotypes and omits some of them. The profile covers more than 600,000 clones, with about 90% appearing a single time and roughly 24% taken by the ten largest. Only CD45RO-negative cells positively selected for CCR7 counted as naive CD8 cells, so terminally differentiated effector memory CD45RA+ cells were excluded. The ends lost 1 base at V and 6 bases at J; junction bases unmatched: 8. Germline V gene lookup returns CDR1 SQVTM and CDR2 ANQGSEA. CDR3 length equals 15 residues.

The J gene is TRBJ2-3, the V gene TRBV29-1; the match to TRBD2 covers 9 bases. This sequence originates from a man aged 25-45 years in good health. The material sequenced was naive CD8+ T cells sorted from blood. As DNA, the CDR3 is TGCAGCGTTGAAGTTCGAGCGGGAGGCGGTGATACGCAGTATTTT. Protein sequence: CSVEVRAGGGDTQYF.